This T cell receptor (beta chain) was found in a study of blood T cell repertoires in COVID-19. On the study more broadly: Spain, Italy and the United States supplied samples that represented acute and convalescent COVID-19. Sample material is recorded as cDNA or gDNA derived from T cells, B-cell-depleted T cells, or PBMCs.

Authors' data handling: Amplification with reference gene primers provided the estimates of nucleated cell counts. The table came from immunoSEQ multiplex PCR; TCRdb's copy has only in-frame clones and leaves some out. V, J and clone size are those of that table, while D and trimming were read from the DNA. The table includes about 210,000 clones, roughly four fifths detected once. The CDR3 is 19 residues long. The chain is built from TRBV12-2 and TRBJ2-1; the D call in the table, TRBD2, was not verified against the DNA. TRBV12-2 counts as a pseudogene. This TCR was recovered from a woman aged 40 to 50 with acute or convalescent COVID-19. Sequences were obtained from peripheral blood. CDR3 bases: TGTGCAAGTCGCTTAGCGCTTCTAGCGTGGTCCTTGTTATACAATGAGCAGTTCTTC. Amino acids: CASRLALLAWSLLYNEQFF.